The clone carrying this T cell receptor beta chain was observed at least ten times. TCR beta CDR3 regions were amplified from RNA. The study used the HTBI primer set for a first-round RT-PCR of the TCR CDR3. TCRdb redid the calling of the multiplex PCR reads with MiXCR, one entry per CDR3 protein. Of some 500,000 distinct CDR3 sequences detected, around an eighth appear once; the ten largest clones hold around a sixth. This CDR3 is built from 12 residues. The germline V and J ends were trimmed by 5 bases and 7 bases, with 11 bases remaining between them. Germline-derived CDR1 and CDR2 are SGHAT and FQNNGV. The sample is drawn from a study of T cells in Graves' hyperthyroidism and ophthalmopathy.

The rearrangement uses TRBV11-2 and TRBJ1-2; possible D gene TRBD1, 6 bases. The sequence derives from a woman under 30 with Graves' hyperthyroidism. The sample comprised blood. DNA for the CDR3: TGTGCCAGCAGCCCGGGGGGGCCTGGCTACACCTTC. The encoded protein is CASSPGGPGYTF.